Shown below are 12 T cell receptor beta chains from a single sample sequenced in a study of CD8+ T cells in alopecia areata. Extraction of RNA preceded its reverse transcription into cDNA, which served as the sequencing template. The assay was immunoSEQ multiplex PCR, and TCRdb's table has in-frame clones only and misses some. The profile covers just over 150,000 clones, with around 50% appearing a single time and roughly 19% taken by the ten largest. The source was CD8+ T cells sorted from blood, collected at week 0. All receptors come from a human donor with alopecia areata.

The rearrangement joins TRBV7-1 to TRBJ2-7, with TRBD1 as a possible D gene (5 bases). TRBV7-1 is an ORF, and what it does is uncertain. Trimming took off 4 bases at V and 2 bases at J, with 6 bases between the two ends. The CDR3 is 12 amino acids. The DNA for the CDR3 is TGTGCCAGCAGCTTAGGGGCCTACGAGCAGTACTTC. Its translation is CASSLGAYEQYF.

The chain joins TRBV11-2 to TRBJ2-7; possible D gene TRBD1, 5 bases. The germline CDR1 and CDR2 sequences are SGHAT and FQNNGV. This CDR3 comprises 14 residues. The V end was cut by 2 bases, the J end by 0 bases, with 8 bases between. The DNA of the CDR3 is TGTGCCAGCAGCTTATCGGACAACTCCTACGAGCAGTACTTC. Encoded protein: CASSLSDNSYEQYF.

This clone has more than one count but fewer than ten. This chain joins TRBV7-9 and TRBJ2-1, with D possibly being TRBD2 (6 bases). This CDR3 is 16 amino acids long. Trimming cost V 5 bases and J 0 bases, with 14 bases left between them. CDR1 and CDR2 (germline): SEHNR, FQNEAQ (reference sequence). The CDR3 spells CASSPAGASSYNEQFF. CDR3 DNA sequence: TGTGCCAGCAGCCCAGCGGGCGCTAGCTCCTACAATGAGCAGTTCTTC.

Only a few counts were recorded for this clone. The chain couples TRBV13 to TRBJ2-3; D possibly matches TRBD1 or TRBD2 (7 bases each). Deletions cut 3 bases from V and 4 bases from J, with 11 bases between. CDR1 is PRHDT, CDR2 FYEKMQ, per germline (reference sequence). The CDR3 is 14 amino acids. The CDR3 here is CASSFRGGPDTQYF. The CDR3 nucleotides read TGTGCCAGCAGCTTCAGGGGGGGCCCAGATACGCAGTATTTT.

This chain uses TRBV29-1 with TRBJ1-2, with a weak D call TRBD1 (5 bases). This CDR3 has 13 residues. With 8 bases removed from V and 2 bases from J, the gap between germline ends came to 15 bases. CDR1 is SQVTM, CDR2 ANQGSEA, per germline. Written as DNA, the CDR3 is TGCAGCAGCGGGGGGGGTCCGAACTATGGCTACACCTTC. This sequence encodes CSSGGGPNYGYTF.

The rearrangement joins TRBV4-1 to TRBJ2-1; weak D call: TRBD1 (5 bases). V gave up 1 base and J gave up 8 bases, with 9 bases separating them. CDR3 length equals 13 residues. From germline, CDR1 is MGHRA and CDR2 YSYEKL. The CDR3 coding sequence is TGCGCCAGCAGCCAAGGGACACTGGATGAGCAGTTCTTC. It encodes CASSQGTLDEQFF.

The rearrangement links TRBV11-2 to TRBJ2-7; D is unresolved. Germline CDR1 is SGHAT and CDR2 is FQNNGV. The V gene lost 4 bases and the J gene lost 6 bases, with 10 bases spanning the gap. This CDR3 comprises 12 residues. CDR3 in DNA: TGTGCCAGCAGCTCCAGTACTTCCGAGCAGTACTTC. Translated, it gives CASSSSTSEQYF.

The gene calls are TRBV29-1 and TRBJ2-1; 13 bases match TRBD2. Germline V gives CDR1 SQVTM, CDR2 ANQGSEA. The junction had 5 bases not matched to a gene; V was cut back by 6 bases and J by 6 bases. This CDR3 is 14 amino acids long. The CDR3: CSVGTSGDGNEQFF. The CDR3 nucleotides are TGCAGCGTAGGGACTAGCGGGGACGGCAATGAGCAGTTCTTC.

This clone occurred once. V is TRBV13 and J is TRBJ2-7, with D perhaps matching TRBD2 (6 bases). Trimming took 5 bases from V and 4 from J, leaving 18 bases between them. Germline CDR1 PRHDT, CDR2 FYEKMQ (reference sequence). This CDR3 spans 15 amino acids. CDR3 nucleotide sequence: TGTGCCAGCAGCACCGGGCCCGGGGGATCATACGAGCAGTACTTC. The encoded protein is CASSTGPGGSYEQYF. The full variable domain, rest sourced from reference TRBV13 and TRBJ2-7, is AAGVIQSPRHLIKEKRETATLKCYPIPRHDTVYWYQQGPGQDPQFLISFYEKMQSDKGSIPDRFSAQQFSDYHSELNMSSLELGDSALYFCASSTGPGGSYEQYFGPGTRLTVT.

The chain links TRBV29-1 to TRBJ1-1; D gene uncertain. The CDR3 is 14 residues long. Germline V CDR1 and CDR2: SQVTM, ANQGSEA. V was shortened by 3 bases and J by 0 bases, with 11 bases between the two germline ends. The CDR3 protein is CSVDGGLLNTEAFF. In DNA form, the CDR3 reads TGCAGCGTTGATGGTGGACTACTGAACACTGAAGCTTTCTTT.

This clone was counted a single time. V is TRBV15 and J is TRBJ1-5; D might be TRBD1 (5 bases). The germline V gene has CDR1 LNHNV and CDR2 YYDKDF (reference sequence). This CDR3 contains 14 residues. Deletions cut 6 bases from V and 4 bases from J, with 13 bases between. CDR3 coding DNA: TGTGCCACCAGGGACATCTTTGAAAATCAGCCCCAGCATTTT. This encodes CATRDIFENQPQHF.

The rearrangement joins TRBV13 to TRBJ2-7, with 11 bases identical to TRBD2. This CDR3 is built from 15 residues. Germline CDR1 PRHDT, CDR2 FYEKMQ (reference sequence). V lost 5 bases, J lost 2 bases, and 5 bases stayed unmatched. The CDR3 sequence: CASSPGLAETYEQYF. In DNA, the CDR3 is TGTGCCAGCAGCCCGGGACTAGCGGAGACCTACGAGCAGTACTTC.